The rows below give T cell receptor beta chains drawn from one sample of a study of vaccination and CD4 T cells after COVID-19. No cognate antigen is known for these TCRs. TCRdb recomputed calls from the PCR reads with MiXCR, one row per CDR3 protein. The sample lists about 11,000 distinct CDR3 sequences, about 50% occurring once. Sequencing was performed on CD4+ T cells from blood, cultured in vitro. Receptor source: a human donor who had recovered from COVID-19. CDR3s include the opening cysteine and the closing phenylalanine or tryptophan. D genes are given only for firm matches. A row's size may be missing; if present it is once, few, many or a size class.

few,TRBV19,TRBJ2-5,-,CASSTRETQYF,TGTGCCAGTAGTACGCGAGAGACCCAGTACTTC
few,TRBV7-9,TRBJ2-2,-,CASSLVTRGIPGELFF,TGTGCCAGCAGCTTAGTAACGAGGGGGATACCCGGGGAGCTGTTTTTT
-,TRBV5-4,TRBJ1-2,-,CASSGRREDGYTF,TGTGCCAGCAGCGGGAGGCGGGAGGACGGCTACACCTTC
medium-sized,TRBV11-2,TRBJ1-2,-,CASSFRDYGYTF,TGTGCCAGCAGCTTTAGAGATTATGGCTACACCTTC
-,TRBV7-9,TRBJ2-3,TRBD2,CASLTSGTDTQYF,TGTGCCAGCTTGACTAGCGGAACAGATACGCAGTATTTT
few,TRBV6-5,TRBJ1-2,-,CASSSSGTYGYTF,TGTGCCAGCAGTTCGTCAGGGACCTACGGCTACACCTTC
medium-sized,TRBV2,TRBJ1-2,-,CASRSPGVRGESYGYTF,TGTGCCAGCAGAAGTCCTGGGGTCAGGGGCGAAAGCTATGGCTACACCTTC
-,TRBV15,TRBJ1-5,-,CATSTVTVRNQPQHF,TGTGCCACCAGCACTGTGACAGTACGCAATCAGCCCCAGCATTTT
-,TRBV6-2/TRBV6-3,TRBJ2-7,-,CASRRSGRSYEQYF,TGTGCCAGCAGACGGTCGGGCAGGTCCTACGAGCAGTACTTC
once,TRBV5-1,TRBJ2-2,-,CASSHARSGTASSGELFF,TGCGCCAGCAGCCACGCTCGCTCGGGAACAGCATCATCCGGGGAGCTGTTTTTT
-,TRBV5-1,TRBJ2-7,TRBD1,CASSFGQVVSYEQYF,TGCGCCAGCAGCTTCGGACAGGTGGTCTCCTACGAGCAGTACTTC
few,TRBV27,TRBJ2-3,-,CASAGKDTQYF,TGTGCCAGCGCTGGGAAAGATACGCAGTATTTT
-,TRBV3-1,TRBJ2-2,-,CASQRRAATGELFF,TGTGCCAGTCAGCGGCGGGCTGCCACCGGGGAGCTGTTTTTT
-,TRBV14,TRBJ1-2,-,CASSPLGPYGYTF,TGTGCCAGCAGCCCGTTGGGCCCATATGGCTACACCTTC
once,TRBV7-3,TRBJ2-3,-,CASSSRGRDGTDTQYF,TGTGCCAGCAGCTCAAGGGGAAGGGACGGCACAGATACGCAGTATTTT
-,TRBV3-1,TRBJ2-3,TRBD2,CASSQGQGGPTTDTQYF,TGTGCCAGCAGCCAAGGTCAGGGAGGGCCTACCACAGATACGCAGTATTTT
few,TRBV30,TRBJ2-5,-,CAWRVTGSETQYF,TGTGCCTGGAGGGTCACAGGGTCCGAGACCCAGTACTTC
-,TRBV3-1,TRBJ2-5,-,CASSQEETRETQYF,TGTGCCAGCAGCCAAGAGGAGACTAGAGAGACCCAGTACTTC
-,TRBV28,TRBJ1-5,TRBD1,CASRDRVETQPQHF,TGTGCCAGCAGAGACAGGGTAGAAACACAGCCCCAGCATTTT
-,TRBV20-1,TRBJ2-7,TRBD2,CSARNLAGVFNEQYF,TGCAGTGCTAGGAACCTAGCGGGAGTATTCAACGAGCAGTACTTC
-,TRBV20-1,TRBJ2-7,TRBD2,CSAHPGLQPLYEQYF,TGCAGTGCTCACCCGGGACTACAACCGCTCTACGAGCAGTACTTC
few,TRBV6-4,TRBJ2-3,-,CASSEGEGDWNTQYF,TGTGCCAGCAGTGAAGGGGAGGGGGACTGGAATACGCAGTATTTT
few,TRBV20-1,TRBJ2-1,TRBD2,CSARDSSGRDGNEQFF,TGCAGTGCTAGAGACTCTAGCGGGAGGGATGGGAATGAGCAGTTCTTC
-,TRBV7-9,TRBJ2-4,-,CASSFDGAKNIQYF,TGTGCCAGCAGCTTTGATGGGGCCAAAAACATTCAGTACTTC
-,TRBV20-1,TRBJ2-7,TRBD1,CSAGSWGQNYEQYF,TGCAGTGCTGGATCCTGGGGACAGAACTACGAGCAGTACTTC
-,TRBV7-2,TRBJ2-1,-,CASSLGLSNEQFF,TGTGCCAGCAGCTTAGGCCTTTCTAATGAGCAGTTCTTC
once,TRBV20-1,TRBJ2-1,TRBD2,CSARDGGGREDNEQFF,TGCAGTGCTAGAGATGGTGGCGGGAGAGAGGACAATGAGCAGTTCTTC
-,TRBV4-1,TRBJ2-1,-,CASSQVPQRTDNEQFF,TGCGCCAGCAGCCAAGTCCCCCAGCGGACCGACAATGAGCAGTTCTTC
few,TRBV7-8,TRBJ2-2,TRBD2,CASSAGGRWSGELFF,TGTGCCAGCAGCGCTGGCGGGAGATGGTCCGGGGAGCTGTTTTTT
-,TRBV29-1,TRBJ1-2,TRBD1,CSVDQVRGPLFGGYTF,TGCAGCGTTGATCAAGTCAGGGGGCCCTTATTTGGTGGCTACACCTTC
-,TRBV20-1,TRBJ2-7,TRBD2,CSAQRDPNEQYF,TGCAGTGCCCAGCGGGACCCCAACGAGCAGTACTTC
-,TRBV21-1,TRBJ1-5,-,CASSKGKKRGFPQPQHF,TGTGCCAGCAGCAAAGGGAAAAAGCGGGGTTTTCCTCAGCCCCAGCATTTT
-,TRBV6-2/TRBV6-3,TRBJ2-7,-,CASSYSMPGVDTYEQYF,TGTGCCAGCAGTTACTCGATGCCGGGGGTCGACACCTACGAGCAGTACTTC
few,TRBV30,TRBJ1-5,-,CAWSRDSGNQPQHF,TGTGCCTGGTCCAGGGATTCGGGCAATCAGCCCCAGCATTTT
-,TRBV27,TRBJ1-1,-,CASTTTNTEAFF,TGTGCCAGCACAACCACGAACACTGAAGCTTTCTTT
-,TRBV27,TRBJ2-7,TRBD2,CASSPRGREGGLEYF,TGTGCCAGCAGTCCACGCGGGAGGGAAGGGGGCCTTGAGTACTTC
few,TRBV20-1,TRBJ1-1,-,CSARGSTHTEAFF,TGCAGTGCTAGGGGCTCTACCCACACTGAAGCTTTCTTT
few,TRBV27,TRBJ2-2,TRBD2,CASSPISGRSLLSPGELFF,TGTGCCAGCAGTCCTATTAGCGGGAGGTCCCTTCTGAGTCCCGGGGAGCTGTTTTTT
-,TRBV7-3,TRBJ1-2,-,CASSFFTGPGYGYTF,TGTGCCAGCAGCTTTTTCACAGGTCCGGGCTATGGCTACACCTTC
-,TRBV6-1,TRBJ1-5,-,CASSKPPDGFGQPQHF,TGTGCCAGCAGCAAACCGCCCGACGGCTTTGGTCAGCCCCAGCATTTT
few,TRBV6-1,TRBJ1-2,TRBD1,CASSERGQGRGYTF,TGTGCCAGCAGTGAGAGGGGACAGGGACGTGGCTACACCTTC
few,TRBV20-1,TRBJ2-2,TRBD1,CSAREPGQGSTGELFF,TGCAGTGCTAGAGAGCCTGGACAGGGGAGCACCGGGGAGCTGTTTTTT